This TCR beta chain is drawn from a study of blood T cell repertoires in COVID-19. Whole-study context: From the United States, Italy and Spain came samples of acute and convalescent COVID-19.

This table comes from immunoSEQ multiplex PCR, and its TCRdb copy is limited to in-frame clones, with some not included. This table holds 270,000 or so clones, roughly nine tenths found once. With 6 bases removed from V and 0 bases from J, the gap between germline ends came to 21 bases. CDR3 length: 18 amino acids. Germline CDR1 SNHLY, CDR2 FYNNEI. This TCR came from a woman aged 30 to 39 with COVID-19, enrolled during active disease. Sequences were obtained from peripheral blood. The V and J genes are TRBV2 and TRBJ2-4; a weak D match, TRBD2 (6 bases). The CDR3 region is CASSQRGLAVLAKNIQYF. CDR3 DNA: TGTGCCAGCAGCCAAAGGGGTTTAGCGGTCCTAGCCAAAAACATTCAGTACTTC.